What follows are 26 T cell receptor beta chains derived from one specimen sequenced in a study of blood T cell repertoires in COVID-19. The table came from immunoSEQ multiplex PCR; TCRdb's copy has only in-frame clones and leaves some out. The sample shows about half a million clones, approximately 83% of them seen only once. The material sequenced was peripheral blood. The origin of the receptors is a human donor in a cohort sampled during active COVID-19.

The CDR3 region is CASSPSIPPYEQYF. DNA for the CDR3: TGCGCCAGCAGCCCGAGCATTCCTCCCTACGAGCAGTACTTC. The chain links TRBV5-1 to TRBJ2-7; D ambiguous. Germline CDR1 SGHRS, CDR2 YFSETQ. The CDR3 runs to 14 residues. V was clipped by 4 bases and J by 2 bases, with 13 bases between them. Together with reference TRBV5-1 and TRBJ2-7, the CDR3 gives the full variable domain: KAGVTQTPRYLIKTRGQQVTLSCSPISGHRSVSWYQQTPGQGLQFLFEYFSETQRNKGNFPGRFSGRQFSNSRSEMNVSTLELGDSALYLCASSPSIPPYEQYFGPGTRLTVT.

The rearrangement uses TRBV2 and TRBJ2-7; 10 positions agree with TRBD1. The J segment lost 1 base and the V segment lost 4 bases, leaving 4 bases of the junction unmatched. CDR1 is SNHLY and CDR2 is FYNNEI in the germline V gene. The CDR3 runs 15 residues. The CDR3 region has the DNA TGTGCCAGCAGTGTCAGGACAGGGGGATCCTACGAGCAGTACTTC. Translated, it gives CASSVRTGGSYEQYF.

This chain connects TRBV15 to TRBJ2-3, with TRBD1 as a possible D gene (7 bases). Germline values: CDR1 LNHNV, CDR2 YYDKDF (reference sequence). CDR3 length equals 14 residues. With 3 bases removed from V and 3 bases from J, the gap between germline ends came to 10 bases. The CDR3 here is CATSSRGRTDTQYF. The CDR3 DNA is TGTGCCACCAGCAGCAGGGGGAGGACAGATACGCAGTATTTT. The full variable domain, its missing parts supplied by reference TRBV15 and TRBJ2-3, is DAMVIQNPRYQVTQFGKPVTLSCSQTLNHNVMYWYQQKSSQAPKLLFHYYDKDFNNEADTPDNFQSRRPNTSFCFLDIRSPGLGDTAMYLCATSSRGRTDTQYFGPGTRLTVL.

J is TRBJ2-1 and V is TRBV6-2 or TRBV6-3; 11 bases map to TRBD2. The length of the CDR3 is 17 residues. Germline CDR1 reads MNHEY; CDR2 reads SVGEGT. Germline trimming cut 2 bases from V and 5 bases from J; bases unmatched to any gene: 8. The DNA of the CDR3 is TGTGCCAGCAGTTACCATAGCGGGAGGGCCTGGGACAATGAGCAGTTCTTC. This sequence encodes CASSYHSGRAWDNEQFF.

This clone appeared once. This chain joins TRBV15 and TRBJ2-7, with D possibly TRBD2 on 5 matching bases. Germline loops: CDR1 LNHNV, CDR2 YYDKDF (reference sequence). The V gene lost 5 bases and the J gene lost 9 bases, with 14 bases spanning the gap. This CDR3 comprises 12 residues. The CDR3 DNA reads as TGTGCCACCAGCTGGGGAGTGGAACGGCAGTACTTC. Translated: CATSWGVERQYF.

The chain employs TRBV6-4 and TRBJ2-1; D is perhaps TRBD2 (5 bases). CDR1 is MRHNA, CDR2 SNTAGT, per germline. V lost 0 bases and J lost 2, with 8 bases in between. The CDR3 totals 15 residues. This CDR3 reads CASSDSGSPYNEQFF. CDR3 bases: TGTGCCAGCAGTGACTCGGGGAGCCCCTACAATGAGCAGTTCTTC.

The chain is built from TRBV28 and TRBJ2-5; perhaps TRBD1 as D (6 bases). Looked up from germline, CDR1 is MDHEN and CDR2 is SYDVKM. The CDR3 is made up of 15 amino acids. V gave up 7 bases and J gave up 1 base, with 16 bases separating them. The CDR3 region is CASKDRQALQETQYF. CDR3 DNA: TGTGCCAGCAAAGACCGACAGGCCCTCCAAGAGACCCAGTACTTC.

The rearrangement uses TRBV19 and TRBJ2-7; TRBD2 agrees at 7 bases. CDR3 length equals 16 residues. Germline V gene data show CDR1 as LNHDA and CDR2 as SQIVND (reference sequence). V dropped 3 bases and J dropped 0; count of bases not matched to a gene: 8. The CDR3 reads CASSIVGLAASYEQYF. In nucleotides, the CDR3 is TGTGCCAGTAGTATTGTGGGTCTAGCGGCCTCCTACGAGCAGTACTTC.

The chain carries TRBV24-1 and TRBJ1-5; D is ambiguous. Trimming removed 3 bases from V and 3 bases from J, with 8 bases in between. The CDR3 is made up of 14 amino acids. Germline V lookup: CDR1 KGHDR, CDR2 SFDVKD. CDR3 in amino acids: CATSDEGLNQPQHF. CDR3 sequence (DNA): TGTGCCACCAGTGATGAGGGCCTCAATCAGCCCCAGCATTTT.

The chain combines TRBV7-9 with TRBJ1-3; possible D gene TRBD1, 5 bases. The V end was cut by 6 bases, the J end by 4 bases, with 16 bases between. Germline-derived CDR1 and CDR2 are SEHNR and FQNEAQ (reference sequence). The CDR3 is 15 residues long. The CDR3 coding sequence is TGTGCCAGCAGGAGGGACTGGGACCCGGGAAACACCATATATTTT. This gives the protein CASRRDWDPGNTIYF.

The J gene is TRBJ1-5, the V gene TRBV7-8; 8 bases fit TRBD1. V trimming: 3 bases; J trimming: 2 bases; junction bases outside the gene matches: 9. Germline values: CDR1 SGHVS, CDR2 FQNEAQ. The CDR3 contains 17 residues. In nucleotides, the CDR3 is TGTGCCAGCAGCTTGTCCAGGGGGCGCCCCGGCAATCAGCCCCAGCATTTT. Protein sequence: CASSLSRGRPGNQPQHF.

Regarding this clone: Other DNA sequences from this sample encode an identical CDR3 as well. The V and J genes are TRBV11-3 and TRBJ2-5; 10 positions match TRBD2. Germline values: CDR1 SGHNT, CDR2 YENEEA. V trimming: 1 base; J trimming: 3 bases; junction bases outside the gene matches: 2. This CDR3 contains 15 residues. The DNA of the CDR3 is TGTGCCAGCAGCTTAGGTCTAGCGGGAGAAGAGACCCAGTACTTC. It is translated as CASSLGLAGEETQYF.

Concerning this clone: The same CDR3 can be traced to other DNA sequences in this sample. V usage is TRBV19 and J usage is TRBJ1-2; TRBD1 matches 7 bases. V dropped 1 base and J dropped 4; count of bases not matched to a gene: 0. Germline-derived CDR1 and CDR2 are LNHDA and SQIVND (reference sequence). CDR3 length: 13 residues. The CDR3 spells CASSIGQGYGYTF. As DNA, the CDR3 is TGTGCCAGTAGTATAGGACAGGGCTATGGCTACACCTTC.

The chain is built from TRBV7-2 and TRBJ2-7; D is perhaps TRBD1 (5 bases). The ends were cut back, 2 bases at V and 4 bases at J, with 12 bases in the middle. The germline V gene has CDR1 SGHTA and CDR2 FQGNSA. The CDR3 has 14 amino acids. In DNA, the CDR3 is TGTGCCAGCAGCTTAATAGGGGCAGAATACGAGCAGTACTTC. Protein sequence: CASSLIGAEYEQYF.

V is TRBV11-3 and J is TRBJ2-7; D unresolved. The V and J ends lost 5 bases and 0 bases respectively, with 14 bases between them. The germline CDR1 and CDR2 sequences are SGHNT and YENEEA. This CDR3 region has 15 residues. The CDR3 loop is CASSPSAGSSYEQYF. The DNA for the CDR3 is TGTGCCAGCAGCCCGTCGGCAGGCAGCTCCTACGAGCAGTACTTC.

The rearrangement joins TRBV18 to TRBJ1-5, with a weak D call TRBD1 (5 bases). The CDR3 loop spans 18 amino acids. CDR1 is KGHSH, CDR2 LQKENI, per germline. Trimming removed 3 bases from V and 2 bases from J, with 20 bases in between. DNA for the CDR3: TGTGCCAGCTCACCTACCGGGACCCCCGGGAGTCGCAATCAGCCCCAGCATTTT. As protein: CASSPTGTPGSRNQPQHF.

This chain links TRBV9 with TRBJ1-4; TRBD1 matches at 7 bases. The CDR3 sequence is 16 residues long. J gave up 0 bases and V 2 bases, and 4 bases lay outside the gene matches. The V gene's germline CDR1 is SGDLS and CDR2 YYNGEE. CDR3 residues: CASSVTGFATNEKLFF. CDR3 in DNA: TGTGCCAGCAGCGTGACAGGGTTTGCAACTAATGAAAAACTGTTTTTT.

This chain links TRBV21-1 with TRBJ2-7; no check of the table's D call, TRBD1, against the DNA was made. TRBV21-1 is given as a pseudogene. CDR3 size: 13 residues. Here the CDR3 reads CARVDRVNYEQYF. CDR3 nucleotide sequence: TGTGCCAGGGTTGACAGGGTAAACTACGAGCAGTACTTC.

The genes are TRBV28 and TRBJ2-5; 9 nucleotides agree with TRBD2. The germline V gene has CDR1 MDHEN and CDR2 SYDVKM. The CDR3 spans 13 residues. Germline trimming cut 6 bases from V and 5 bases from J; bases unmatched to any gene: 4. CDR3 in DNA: TGTGCCAGCAGGATTAGCGGGAGTGAGACCCAGTACTTC. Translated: CASRISGSETQYF.

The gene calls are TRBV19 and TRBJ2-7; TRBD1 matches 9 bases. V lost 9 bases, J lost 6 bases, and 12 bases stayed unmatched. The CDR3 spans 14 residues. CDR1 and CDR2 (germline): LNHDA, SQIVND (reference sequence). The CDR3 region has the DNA TGTGCCAGCGCGCGACGGGGACAGGGATCCGAGCAGTACTTC. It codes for CASARRGQGSEQYF.

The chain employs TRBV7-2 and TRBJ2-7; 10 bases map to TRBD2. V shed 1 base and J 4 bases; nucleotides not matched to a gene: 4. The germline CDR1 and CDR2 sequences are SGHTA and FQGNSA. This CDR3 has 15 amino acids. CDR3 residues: CASSLGVSGRYEQYF. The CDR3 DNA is TGTGCCAGCAGCTTAGGGGTTAGCGGGAGGTACGAGCAGTACTTC.

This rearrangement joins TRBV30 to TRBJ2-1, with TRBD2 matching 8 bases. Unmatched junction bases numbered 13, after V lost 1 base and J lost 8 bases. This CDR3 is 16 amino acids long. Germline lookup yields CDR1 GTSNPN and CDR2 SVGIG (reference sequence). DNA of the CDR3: TGTGCCTGGAGTGACGGGAGGGCCTCAACCCTCGATGAGCAGTTCTTC. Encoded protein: CAWSDGRASTLDEQFF.

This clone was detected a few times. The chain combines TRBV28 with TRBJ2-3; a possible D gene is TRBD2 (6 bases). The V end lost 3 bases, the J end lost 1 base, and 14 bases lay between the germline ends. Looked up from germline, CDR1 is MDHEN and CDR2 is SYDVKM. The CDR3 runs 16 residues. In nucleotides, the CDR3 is TGTGCCAGCAGTTTCCGGGGGTATTACGGCACAGATACGCAGTATTTT. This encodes CASSFRGYYGTDTQYF.

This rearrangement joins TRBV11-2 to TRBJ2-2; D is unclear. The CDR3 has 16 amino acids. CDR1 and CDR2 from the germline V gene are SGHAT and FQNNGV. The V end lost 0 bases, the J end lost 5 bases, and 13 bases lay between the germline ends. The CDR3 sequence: CASSLDLSRRTGELFF. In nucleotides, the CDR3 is TGTGCCAGCAGCTTAGATCTTTCGCGGCGTACCGGGGAGCTGTTTTTT.

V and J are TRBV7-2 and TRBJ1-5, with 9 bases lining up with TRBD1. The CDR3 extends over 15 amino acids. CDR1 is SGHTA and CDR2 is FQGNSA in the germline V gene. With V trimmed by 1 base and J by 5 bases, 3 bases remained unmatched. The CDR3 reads CASSLDTGGYQPQHF. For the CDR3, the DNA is TGTGCCAGCAGCTTAGACACAGGGGGCTATCAGCCCCAGCATTTT.

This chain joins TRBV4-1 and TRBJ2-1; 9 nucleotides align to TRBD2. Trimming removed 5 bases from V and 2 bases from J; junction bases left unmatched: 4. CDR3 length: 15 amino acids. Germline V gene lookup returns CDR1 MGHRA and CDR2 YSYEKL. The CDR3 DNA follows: TGCGCCAGCAGCTATCTAGCGGGACCCTACAATGAGCAGTTCTTC. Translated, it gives CASSYLAGPYNEQFF.